The following is a T cell receptor (beta chain) sequence with its context. Its antigen is not identified. A far larger clone is a single base away, which makes a read error likely. This entry is derived from a study of shared clonotypes between healthy human individuals. Study results and caveats: Sample collection involved blood only; tissue repertoires are likely different.

Each of the donors was a healthy adult who was HIV-negative and had not had a recent acute infection or vaccination. Each subset's genomic DNA was shared equally among a number of immunoSEQ plates. As handled by the study authors: With immunoSEQ giving junction-only sequences and no quality scores, filtering differed. The table came from immunoSEQ multiplex PCR; TCRdb's copy has only in-frame clones and leaves some out. The DNA was the basis for D and trimming; V, J and clone size are from that table. The table has about half a million clones, around 85% seen once. This CDR3 region has 15 residues. CDR1 and CDR2 (germline): MDHEN, SYDVKM.

The source is a woman aged 40 to 49 in good health. Some clones in this sample may be carry-over from other donors' samples. The V call is TRBV28, the J call TRBJ1-1; possibly TRBD1 for D (6 bases). The sequencing sample was made of PBMCs. CDR3 bases: TGTGCCAGCAGCCCTCGAGGGGGGAGGAACACTGAAGCTCTCTTT. Amino acids: CASSPRGGRNTEALF.